These 20 T cell receptor beta chains originate from one sample sequenced in a study of blood T cell repertoires in COVID-19 (dated by TCRdb to the early 2020s). The library was built by means of the immunoSEQ multiplex PCR assay. Entries here come from immuneACCESS through TCRdb and include only in-frame sequences with V and J called. Some clones fail to appear in such tables; in the studies checked, an unresolved V gene covers under half of the shortfall, and the cause of the remainder is unknown. The sample yields around 20,000 clones; 70% to 90% were counted once. The biggest ten clones account for 7.9% of the sample. The material sequenced was peripheral blood. Receptors were obtained from a human donor with active COVID-19. The donor label of this sample is uncertain.

This chain joins TRBV7-3 and TRBJ2-3, with D unclear. The V and J ends lost 3 bases and 5 bases respectively, with 9 bases between them. This CDR3 is 13 amino acids long. Germline CDR1 and CDR2: SGHTA and FQGTGA. CDR3 sequence reads: CASSLIAGDTQYF. CDR3 coding DNA: TGTGCCAGCAGCTTGATCGCCGGAGATACGCAGTATTTT. The whole variable domain, filled in from reference TRBV7-3 and TRBJ2-3, reads GAGVSQTPSNKVTEKGKYVELRCDPISGHTALYWYRQSLGQGPEFLIYFQGTGAADDSGLPNDRFFAVRPEGSVSTLKIQRTERGDSAVYLCASSLIAGDTQYFGPGTRLTVL.

The chain has TRBV2 and TRBJ2-3; D is possibly TRBD2 (6 bases). CDR1 and CDR2 (germline): SNHLY, FYNNEI. Between the trimmed V and J ends, which lost 9 bases and 6 bases, there was a span of 19 bases. CDR3 length equals 14 residues. This CDR3 reads CARPAAGPLDTQYF. The CDR3 DNA is TGTGCCAGACCGGCGGCGGGGCCTTTGGATACGCAGTATTTT.

J is TRBJ1-5 and V is TRBV5-6, with D unresolved. V was shortened by 1 base and J by 6 bases, with 20 bases between the two germline ends. CDR1 is SGHDT and CDR2 is YYEEEE in the germline V gene. The length of the CDR3 is 17 residues. In DNA form, the CDR3 reads TGTGCCAGCAGCTTGTCTCAGCTCACCGGCGCGGGTCAGCCCCAGCATTTT. It translates to CASSLSQLTGAGQPQHF.

This chain uses TRBV6-2 or TRBV6-3 with TRBJ2-7; a possible D gene is TRBD1 (6 bases). The CDR3 loop spans 14 amino acids. Germline V gene data show CDR1 as MNHEY and CDR2 as SVGEGT. Trimming removed 6 bases from V and 2 bases from J, with 14 bases in between. Written as DNA, the CDR3 is TGTGCCAGCAGCCAAGGACAGTCGACCTACGAGCAGTACTTC. Protein sequence: CASSQGQSTYEQYF.

V and J are TRBV10-3 and TRBJ1-2; the match to TRBD1 covers 7 bases. V was clipped by 2 bases and J by 5 bases; unmatched bases: 2. The CDR3 is 13 amino acids. The germline gives CDR1 ENHRY, CDR2 SYGVKD. CDR3 sequence reads: CAISEDRDYGYTF. The DNA of the CDR3 is TGTGCCATCAGTGAGGACAGGGATTATGGCTACACCTTC.

The chain couples TRBV27 to TRBJ1-2; the D gene is possibly TRBD1 (5 bases). Trimming stripped 5 bases from V and 6 bases from J, with 16 bases between. Looked up from germline, CDR1 is MNHEY and CDR2 is SMNVEV (reference sequence). The CDR3 is made up of 14 amino acids. The CDR3 region has the DNA TGTGCCAGCAGTCCCCGACGGGAGGGGAATGGCTACACCTTC. Translated, it gives CASSPRREGNGYTF.

The V and J genes are TRBV7-3 and TRBJ2-1; 9 bases are a match to TRBD2. Germline assignment: CDR1 SGHTA and CDR2 FQGTGA. This CDR3 has 15 amino acids. The ends lost 3 bases at V and 8 bases at J; junction bases unmatched: 8. CDR3 nucleotides: TGTGCCAGCAGCTTGGGACTAGCAGGAGACTATGAGCAGTTCTTC. It yields the protein CASSLGLAGDYEQFF.

The gene calls are TRBV9 and TRBJ2-1; weak D call: TRBD1 (6 bases). Germline CDR1 reads SGDLS; CDR2 reads YYNGEE. The CDR3 runs 12 residues. Trimming removed 6 bases from V and 6 bases from J, with 10 bases in between. The CDR3 coding sequence is TGTGCCAGCATTCAGGGGCTCAATGAGCAGTTCTTC. Translation: CASIQGLNEQFF.

V is TRBV7-6 and J is TRBJ2-1, with D maybe TRBD1 (5 bases). The germline V gene encodes CDR1 SGHVS and CDR2 FNYEAQ. The CDR3 extends over 14 amino acids. The V gene lost 6 bases and the J gene lost 7 bases, with 16 bases spanning the gap. The CDR3 DNA follows: TGTGCCAGCAGTCCTCGGACATTTGAGAATGAGCAGTTCTTC. The encoded protein is CASSPRTFENEQFF.

This rearrangement joins TRBV6-2 or TRBV6-3 to TRBJ2-1; 7 bases line up with TRBD1. Germline assignment: CDR1 MNHEY and CDR2 SVGEGT. The CDR3 has 15 residues. Losses at the gene ends were 6 bases for V and 3 bases for J; bases not matched to a gene: 8. The CDR3 coding sequence is TGTGCCAGCAGCCTTACAGGGGTCTTCTACAATGAGCAGTTCTTC. As protein: CASSLTGVFYNEQFF.

This clone appeared once. The V and J genes are TRBV6-6 and TRBJ2-2, with D tentatively TRBD1 (5 bases). There are 12 residues in the CDR3. Per germline, CDR1 MNHNY and CDR2 SVGAGI (reference sequence). V was clipped by 10 bases and J by 2 bases, with 8 bases between them. The CDR3: CATDRNTGELFF. CDR3 DNA: TGTGCCACCGACAGAAACACCGGGGAGCTGTTTTTT.

This clone is medium-sized. Different DNA sequences within this sample yield the same CDR3. The V gene is TRBV27, the J gene TRBJ2-7; the match to TRBD2 covers 9 bases. The CDR3 is made up of 14 amino acids. V lost 4 bases and J lost 4; bases outside the gene matches: 5. Germline V gene lookup returns CDR1 MNHEY and CDR2 SMNVEV (reference sequence). CDR3 region: CASSSIAGVYEQYF. CDR3 nucleotides: TGTGCCAGCAGTTCCATAGCGGGAGTGTACGAGCAGTACTTC.

V is TRBV5-6 and J is TRBJ2-7; weak D call: TRBD2 (6 bases). This CDR3 region has 15 residues. CDR1 and CDR2 from the germline V gene are SGHDT and YYEEEE. V was cut by 2 bases and J by 1 base, with 13 bases left in between. CDR3: CASSFFSGESYEQYF. Written as DNA, the CDR3 is TGTGCCAGCAGCTTCTTCTCGGGGGAATCCTACGAGCAGTACTTC.

V usage is TRBV6-6 and J usage is TRBJ1-1; D may be TRBD1 (5 bases). Germline CDR1 is MNHNY and CDR2 is SVGAGI (reference sequence). The CDR3 runs 14 residues. The V end lost 8 bases, the J end lost 6 bases, and 19 bases lay between the germline ends. For the CDR3, the DNA is TGTGCCAGCGGCGAGGGGAGGGCAGGGTCTGAAGCTTTCTTT. This sequence encodes CASGEGRAGSEAFF.

This chain connects TRBV7-3 to TRBJ1-5, with TRBD1 identical over 10 bases. The CDR3 is 20 residues long. Germline values: CDR1 SGHTA, CDR2 FQGTGA. Trimming removed 3 bases from V and 4 bases from J; junction bases left unmatched: 18. The CDR3 coding sequence is TGTGCCAGCAGCTTCCGAGGAGGCCCGGGACAGGGGTCAGGAAATCAGCCCCAGCATTTT. Translating it yields CASSFRGGPGQGSGNQPQHF.

This chain uses TRBV5-5 with TRBJ2-5, with 7 nucleotides matching TRBD2. Germline V lookup: CDR1 SGHKS, CDR2 YYEKEE (reference sequence). The V gene end was trimmed by 3 bases and the J gene end by 2 bases; junction bases not matched to a gene: 10. The CDR3 sequence is 16 residues long. This chain's CDR3 is CASSSVAGVGQETQYF. The CDR3 DNA follows: TGTGCCAGCAGCTCCGTGGCGGGAGTCGGTCAAGAGACCCAGTACTTC.

J is TRBJ2-6 and V is TRBV4-3; the D gene is possibly TRBD1 (6 bases). Trimming took off 0 bases at V and 4 bases at J, with 16 bases between the two ends. Germline V lookup: CDR1 LGHNA, CDR2 YSLEER. The CDR3 covers 18 residues. The CDR3 reads CASSQDQSWGQGANVLTF. The CDR3 DNA sequence: TGCGCCAGCAGCCAAGATCAATCCTGGGGGCAAGGGGCCAACGTCCTGACTTTC.

The chain has TRBV5-8 and TRBJ2-4; no clear D. Looked up from germline, CDR1 is SGHTS and CDR2 is YDEGEE. V gave up 4 bases and J gave up 7 bases, with 18 bases separating them. CDR3 length: 15 amino acids. The DNA of the CDR3 is TGTGCCAGCAGCCAATCAACTCCCACCCGGAACATTCAGTACTTC. As protein: CASSQSTPTRNIQYF.

V is TRBV19 and J is TRBJ1-5; D gene unclear. Germline V lookup: CDR1 LNHDA, CDR2 SQIVND (reference sequence). The V gene lost 6 bases and the J gene lost 14 bases, with 20 bases spanning the gap. This CDR3 has 13 amino acids. CDR3 region: CASRSSPRTVKHF. CDR3 in DNA: TGTGCCAGTAGATCTTCCCCTCGGACTGTGAAGCATTTT.

The chain joins TRBV3-1 (or the pseudogene TRBV3-2) to TRBJ2-4, with D uncertain. Germline V lookup: CDR1 LGHDT, CDR2 YNNKEL (reference sequence). V lost 0 bases and J 0 bases, leaving 9 bases between the germline ends. The CDR3 sequence is 16 residues long. The CDR3 spells CASSQDPVVAKNIQYF. The CDR3 coding sequence is TGTGCCAGCAGCCAAGACCCCGTAGTAGCCAAAAACATTCAGTACTTC.